A selection of T cell receptor beta chains follows, all from one sample in a study of response to subunit inactivated influenza vaccine. TCRdb passed the RT-PCR reads through MiXCR, listing each CDR3 protein once. The sample gives 500,000 or so distinct CDR3 sequences, about 17% of which show up once; less than 4% is in the top ten. The sequenced sample was CD4+ T cells sorted from PBMCs, obtained roughly 24 months after vaccination. The receptor source for this set is a man in his fifties or sixties who received an inactivated influenza vaccine. CDR3s include the opening cysteine and the closing phenylalanine or tryptophan. D genes are given only for firm matches. Rows may omit the clone size; those that give it use once, few, many or a size class.

clone_size	j_call	v_call	cdr3_length	d_call	cdr3_aa	cdr3_nt
many	TRBJ2-1	TRBV12-3/TRBV12-4	13	.	CASSLLHYNEQFF	TGTGCCAGCAGCCTACTCCACTACAATGAGCAGTTCTTC
.	TRBJ2-2	TRBV7-2	16	.	CASSLVAGSLTGELFF	TGTGCCAGCAGCTTAGTCGCGGGGAGTCTCACCGGGGAGCTGTTTTTT
many	TRBJ1-3	TRBV9	15	.	CASSVVPTQGNTIYF	TGTGCCAGCAGCGTAGTACCGACTCAAGGAAACACCATATATTTT
.	TRBJ2-2	TRBV20-1	16	TRBD2	CSARPLAGGSAGELFF	TGCAGTGCGCGCCCCCTAGCGGGGGGCTCGGCCGGGGAGCTGTTTTTT
few	TRBJ1-6	TRBV5-1	16	TRBD1	CASSFGTGGRNSPLHF	TGCGCCAGCAGCTTCGGGACAGGCGGCCGTAATTCACCCCTCCACTTT
once	TRBJ2-2	TRBV20-1	13	.	CSASRLGTGELFF	TGCAGTGCTAGCCGGTTGGGCACCGGGGAGCTGTTTTTT
few	TRBJ2-1	TRBV10-3	14	TRBD2	CAAKPTSGNGEQFF	TGTGCCGCCAAGCCGACTAGCGGGAATGGTGAGCAGTTCTTC
.	TRBJ2-3	TRBV12-3/TRBV12-4	16	.	CASSFVATKSTDTQYF	TGTGCCAGCAGTTTCGTCGCCACTAAAAGCACAGATACGCAGTATTTT
.	TRBJ1-1	TRBV29-1	14	TRBD1	CSVDHRGRDTEAFF	TGCAGCGTTGATCACAGGGGGCGAGACACTGAAGCTTTCTTT
few	TRBJ2-7	TRBV20-1	12	.	CSARGQIYEQYF	TGCAGTGCTAGAGGCCAGATCTACGAGCAGTACTTC
few	TRBJ2-2	TRBV10-3	16	TRBD1	CAIRPGQGALAGELFF	TGTGCCATCAGGCCAGGACAGGGGGCCCTTGCCGGGGAGCTGTTTTTT
few	TRBJ1-5	TRBV19	14	.	CASSSVAYRQPQHF	TGTGCCAGTAGTTCAGTGGCGTACCGTCAGCCCCAGCATTTT
.	TRBJ2-1	TRBV4-2	15	.	CASSHPESGPNEQFF	TGTGCCAGCAGCCACCCCGAGTCCGGACCCAATGAGCAGTTCTTC
many	TRBJ1-1	TRBV5-1	15	.	CASSLNSGRNTEAFF	TGCGCCAGCAGCTTGAATTCTGGGCGGAACACTGAAGCTTTCTTT
few	TRBJ2-1	TRBV28	14	.	CASRHYNSYNEQFF	TGTGCCAGCCGCCACTATAACTCCTACAATGAGCAGTTCTTC
many	TRBJ2-1	TRBV12-3/TRBV12-4	14	.	CASSTRDSTNEQFF	TGTGCCAGCAGTACGCGGGACTCTACAAATGAGCAGTTCTTC
few	TRBJ2-7	TRBV6-1	13	.	CASARGLSYEQYF	TGTGCCAGCGCCCGTGGACTCTCCTACGAGCAGTACTTC
few	TRBJ1-3	TRBV5-1	17	.	CASSLRTGPSSGNTIYF	TGCGCCAGCAGCCTGCGTACCGGACCGTCTTCTGGAAACACCATATATTTT
few	TRBJ1-3	TRBV7-2	14	.	CASSLGRTGNTIYF	TGTGCCAGCAGCTTAGGGAGGACTGGAAACACCATATATTTT
few	TRBJ1-6	TRBV12-3/TRBV12-4	14	TRBD1	CASSFDRGNSPLHF	TGTGCCAGCAGCTTCGACAGGGGGAATTCACCCCTCCACTTT
few	TRBJ2-5	TRBV29-1	12	.	CSVEGYLETQYF	TGCAGCGTTGAGGGGTATTTGGAGACCCAGTACTTC
.	TRBJ1-1	TRBV6-1	13	.	CASRRRPDTEAFF	TGTGCCAGCAGACGACGTCCGGACACTGAAGCTTTCTTT
.	TRBJ2-3	TRBV3-1	14	.	CASSPLAVPPTQYF	TGTGCCAGCAGCCCTCTCGCGGTCCCGCCTACGCAGTATTTT
few	TRBJ1-2	TRBV12-3/TRBV12-4	13	.	CASSLESAYGYTF	TGTGCCAGCAGTTTAGAATCGGCCTATGGCTACACCTTC
many	TRBJ1-5	TRBV10-1	13	.	CASSDQIGEPQHF	TGCGCCAGCAGTGACCAGATCGGGGAGCCCCAGCATTTT
many	TRBJ2-1	TRBV5-1	13	.	CASSYDSYNEQFF	TGCGCCAGCAGTTATGACAGTTACAATGAGCAGTTCTTC
.	TRBJ2-1	TRBV3-1	14	.	CASSQDVDYNEQFF	TGTGCCAGCAGCCAAGATGTAGATTACAATGAGCAGTTCTTC
.	TRBJ1-6	TRBV3-1	14	.	CASRPTGENSPLHF	TGTGCCAGCAGACCCACGGGGGAGAATTCACCCCTCCACTTT
.	TRBJ1-2	TRBV20-1	13	.	CSSSRDLNYGYTF	TGCAGCTCAAGCCGGGATCTAAACTATGGCTACACCTTC
.	TRBJ1-1	TRBV29-1	10	.	CSVGFTEAFF	TGCAGCGTGGGGTTCACTGAAGCTTTCTTT
few	TRBJ2-6	TRBV9	18	.	CASSVAGQISSGANVLTF	TGTGCCAGCAGCGTAGCTGGCCAGATTAGCTCTGGGGCCAACGTCCTGACTTTC
.	TRBJ2-2	TRBV20-1	18	TRBD2	CSARDFGGRGANTGELFF	TGCAGTGCTAGAGATTTTGGGGGACGGGGGGCGAACACCGGGGAGCTGTTTTTT
many	TRBJ1-1	TRBV5-1	14	.	CASSLGALVTEAFF	TGCGCCAGCAGCTTGGGAGCCCTGGTCACTGAAGCTTTCTTT
.	TRBJ2-2	TRBV28	13	.	CVSTSTNTGELFF	TGTGTCAGCACCTCGACGAACACCGGGGAGCTGTTTTTT
few	TRBJ2-5	TRBV18	16	TRBD1	CASSLWTGEKQETQYF	TGTGCCAGCTCACTCTGGACAGGGGAAAAACAAGAGACCCAGTACTTC
many	TRBJ1-5	TRBV7-9	13	.	CASSEDNNQPQHF	TGTGCCAGCAGCGAGGACAACAATCAGCCCCAGCATTTT
many	TRBJ2-3	TRBV7-2	17	TRBD2	CASSLQTSGSWFETQYF	TGTGCCAGCAGCCTGCAGACTAGCGGGAGTTGGTTTGAAACGCAGTATTTT
few	TRBJ2-1	TRBV9	17	.	CASSITAGIQLLDEQFF	TGTGCCAGCAGCATAACGGCCGGGATCCAATTGTTGGATGAGCAGTTCTTC
many	TRBJ2-7	TRBV3-1	12	.	CASSSFSYEQYF	TGTGCCAGCAGCTCTTTCAGCTACGAGCAGTACTTC
few	TRBJ1-2	TRBV20-1	13	TRBD1	CSAPYRTGAGYTF	TGCAGTGCCCCGTATCGGACAGGTGCGGGCTACACCTTC
many	TRBJ2-3	TRBV4-3	15	.	CASSQEFDTTDTQYF	TGCGCCAGCAGCCAAGAATTTGACACCACAGATACGCAGTATTTT
.	TRBJ1-2	TRBV20-1	13	TRBD1	CSAKDRGGYGYTF	TGCAGTGCTAAGGACAGGGGGGGGTATGGCTACACCTTC
.	TRBJ2-6	TRBV30	13	.	CAWMIGGANVLTF	TGTGCCTGGATGATAGGTGGGGCCAACGTCCTGACTTTC
.	TRBJ1-5	TRBV30	13	TRBD1	CAWSGQGEQPQHF	TGTGCCTGGAGCGGACAGGGGGAACAGCCCCAGCATTTT
.	TRBJ2-7	TRBV20-1	18	TRBD2	CSAQSSGSSIRHSYEQYF	TGCAGTGCCCAATCTAGCGGGAGTTCAATACGTCACTCCTACGAGCAGTACTTC
.	TRBJ2-7	TRBV2	12	.	CASERETYEQYF	TGTGCCAGCGAGAGGGAAACTTACGAGCAGTACTTC
few	TRBJ2-7	TRBV20-1	13	.	CSAYNRRTYEQYF	TGCAGTGCTTATAACAGGAGGACCTACGAGCAGTACTTC
.	TRBJ2-7	TRBV10-3	14	.	CAISETGKAYEQYF	TGTGCCATCAGTGAGACAGGGAAGGCCTACGAGCAGTACTTC
few	TRBJ2-7	TRBV6-2/TRBV6-3	13	.	CASRKLDSYEQYF	TGTGCCAGCAGAAAACTCGACAGCTACGAGCAGTACTTC